The 25 T cell receptor beta chains given below trace back to one sample, sequenced in a study of shared clonotypes between healthy human individuals. Sequencing was performed with immunoSEQ multiplex PCR; in TCRdb, only in-frame clones are kept and a portion is missing. The table lists 1.6 million or so clones, approximately 98.5% of them singletons. Sequenced: naive CD4+ T cells sorted from blood. Documented subset: CD45RA+ positively selected. Receptor source: a man aged 25-45 years in good health.

The CDR3 DNA reads as TGTGCCAGCAGCCCAGGTTTGGGGCGGGAGGTCTACGAGCAGTACTTC. Translation gives CASSPGLGREVYEQYF. V gene TRBV7-8 combines with J gene TRBJ2-7; the match to TRBD2 covers 8 bases. The CDR3 extends over 16 amino acids. Germline V gene sequence: CDR1 SGHVS, CDR2 FQNEAQ. V lost 5 bases, J lost 3 bases, and 12 bases stayed unmatched.

The CDR3 DNA follows: TGTGCCAGTTCGGCGGGAGTCGGCGAGCAGTACTTC. The encoded protein is CASSAGVGEQYF. V gene TRBV6-5 combines with J gene TRBJ2-7, with 7 bases aligning to TRBD2. Germline loops: CDR1 MNHEY, CDR2 SVGAGI. With 9 bases clipped from V and 6 bases from J, the junction kept 8 bases outside the gene matches. The CDR3 has 12 amino acids.

This chain joins TRBV19 and TRBJ2-2; D perhaps matches TRBD2 (7 bases). The CDR3 has 16 amino acids. V lost 7 bases to trimming and J lost 7 bases, with 22 bases between them. The germline V gene has CDR1 LNHDA and CDR2 SQIVND (reference sequence). The chain's CDR3 is CASTPGGGRVLGELFF. The CDR3 DNA reads TGTGCCAGTACCCCTGGGGGCGGGAGAGTACTCGGGGAGCTGTTTTTT.

As DNA, the CDR3 is TGTGCCAGCAGCCGCGGGACAGGGACTAACTACAATGAGCAGTTCTTC. It is translated as CASSRGTGTNYNEQFF. This rearrangement joins TRBV7-3 to TRBJ2-1, with 9 bases that match TRBD1. CDR1 is SGHTA, CDR2 FQGTGA, per germline. V gave up 5 bases and J gave up 3 bases; unmatched junction bases: 8. This CDR3 region has 16 residues.

This clone was detected once. The rearrangement joins TRBV18 to TRBJ1-1; TRBD1 agrees at 12 bases. CDR1 and CDR2 (germline): KGHSH, LQKENI. The CDR3 is 15 residues long. V lost 3 bases, J lost 7 bases, and 6 bases stayed unmatched. In nucleotides, the CDR3 is TGTGCCAGCTCACCTAAGGGACAGGGGGCCGATGAAGCTTTCTTT. Encoded protein: CASSPKGQGADEAFF.

In its sample, this clone was seen once. The chain carries TRBV5-1 and TRBJ1-2; TRBD1 matches 7 bases. The V gene's germline CDR1 is SGHRS and CDR2 YFSETQ. With 2 bases clipped from V and 4 bases from J, the junction kept 11 bases outside the gene matches. The CDR3 totals 16 residues. The CDR3 DNA is TGCGCCAGCAGCTTAGACAGGGAAAAAGGCGGCTATGGCTACACCTTC. Protein sequence: CASSLDREKGGYGYTF.

The chain couples TRBV29-1 to TRBJ2-2; D is unresolved. CDR3 size: 12 residues. Deletions cut 8 bases from V and 3 bases from J, with 10 bases between. The germline V gene encodes CDR1 SQVTM and CDR2 ANQGSEA. CDR3 sequence: CSSGRHTGELFF. CDR3 DNA sequence: TGCAGCTCCGGACGGCACACCGGGGAGCTGTTTTTT.

This chain uses TRBV2 with TRBJ2-3, with unresolved D. The CDR3 has 11 amino acids. The V end was cut by 7 bases, the J end by 3 bases, with 5 bases between. Germline-derived CDR1 and CDR2 are SNHLY and FYNNEI. This CDR3 reads CASMGTDTQYF. DNA for the CDR3: TGTGCCAGCATGGGGACAGATACGCAGTATTTT. Filled out from reference TRBV2 and TRBJ2-3, the complete variable domain reads EPEVTQTPSHQVTQMGQEVILRCVPISNHLYFYWYRQILGQKVEFLVSFYNNEISEKSEIFDDQFSVERPDGSNFTLKIRSTKLEDSAMYFCASMGTDTQYFGPGTRLTVL.

This rearrangement joins TRBV5-1 to TRBJ1-2, with TRBD1 as a possible D gene (5 bases). The CDR3 length is 19 residues. Germline values: CDR1 SGHRS, CDR2 YFSETQ. V shed 1 base and J shed 5 bases, with 27 bases lying between them. The CDR3 bases are TGCGCCAGCAGCTTGATAATTGACCAGGGAAATCCTGGATCGTATGGCTACACCTTC. The encoded protein is CASSLIIDQGNPGSYGYTF.

Concerning this clone: Additional DNA sequences in this sample encode the identical CDR3. This chain joins TRBV9 and TRBJ2-3; weak D call: TRBD2 (6 bases). Germline CDR1 reads SGDLS; CDR2 reads YYNGEE. Trimming left V 0 bases short and J 4 bases short, with 9 bases between. The CDR3 spans 14 residues. The CDR3 is CASSVELAADTQYF. DNA for the CDR3: TGTGCCAGCAGCGTAGAACTAGCAGCAGATACGCAGTATTTT.

V gene TRBV11-2 combines with J gene TRBJ1-4, with 8 bases aligning to TRBD1. Germline CDR1 SGHAT, CDR2 FQNNGV. The CDR3 covers 15 residues. The junction had 7 bases not matched to a gene; V was cut back by 3 bases and J by 7 bases. As DNA, the CDR3 is TGTGCCAGCAGCTTTAGCAGGGGGCCCGGTGAAAAACTGTTTTTT. The encoded protein is CASSFSRGPGEKLFF.

The V gene is TRBV18, the J gene TRBJ1-4; D perhaps matches TRBD1 (5 bases). The CDR3 totals 14 residues. Germline V CDR1 and CDR2: KGHSH, LQKENI. V was clipped by 1 base and J by 3 bases, with 6 bases between them. This CDR3 reads CASSPRGANEKLFF. The CDR3 nucleotides are TGTGCCAGCTCACCACGAGGGGCTAATGAAAAACTGTTTTTT.

The V gene is TRBV10-2, the J gene TRBJ1-1, with TRBD1 matching 10 bases. Looked up from germline, CDR1 is WSHSY and CDR2 is SAAADI. The ends lost 6 bases at V and 5 bases at J; junction bases unmatched: 12. The CDR3 is 16 amino acids. The CDR3 DNA is TGCGCCAGCAGATTTGACAGGGGGCGGGCAGGAACTGAAGCTTTCTTT. It translates to CASRFDRGRAGTEAFF.

The V gene is TRBV5-1, the J gene TRBJ2-5, with no clear D. V was clipped by 1 base and J by 2 bases, with 12 bases between them. The CDR3 extends over 15 amino acids. From germline, CDR1 is SGHRS and CDR2 YFSETQ. Written as DNA, the CDR3 is TGCGCCAGCAGCTTGAGTAACGGGCGTCAAGAGACCCAGTACTTC. Encoded protein: CASSLSNGRQETQYF.

The chain employs TRBV27 and TRBJ2-1; D is uncertain. Germline V gene sequence: CDR1 MNHEY, CDR2 SMNVEV (reference sequence). This CDR3 is 16 amino acids long. Deletions cut 5 bases from V and 0 bases from J, with 14 bases between. CDR3 residues: CASSVASRTSYNEQFF. CDR3 coding DNA: TGTGCCAGCAGTGTTGCAAGCCGTACCTCCTACAATGAGCAGTTCTTC.

The CDR3 reads CASSQGQGGYTEAFF. DNA of the CDR3: TGTGCCAGCAGCCAAGGACAGGGGGGTTACACTGAAGCTTTCTTT. The chain joins TRBV14 to TRBJ1-1; 9 nucleotides line up with TRBD1. The trim removed 1 base at V and 3 bases at J, leaving 3 bases unmatched. CDR3 size: 15 residues. Germline V gene sequence: CDR1 SGHDN, CDR2 FVKESK.

This clone was detected only once. The chain recombines TRBV19 with TRBJ2-6; D is unresolved. CDR3 size: 16 residues. The V gene lost 5 bases and the J gene lost 2 bases, with 13 bases spanning the gap. Germline CDR1 is LNHDA and CDR2 is SQIVND (reference sequence). The CDR3 region is CASSSRASTGANVLTF. The CDR3 DNA reads as TGTGCCAGTAGTTCTCGGGCCAGCACTGGGGCCAACGTCCTGACTTTC. Complete variable domain (other parts from reference TRBV19 and TRBJ2-6): DGGITQSPKYLFRKEGQNVTLSCEQNLNHDAMYWYRQDPGQGLRLIYYSQIVNDFQKGDIAEGYSVSREKKESFPLTVTSAQKNPTAFYLCASSSRASTGANVLTFGAGSRLTVL.

V is TRBV6-4 and J is TRBJ1-5; 8 positions match TRBD1. The CDR3 extends over 16 amino acids. V was clipped by 0 bases and J by 5 bases; unmatched bases: 6. Germline values: CDR1 MRHNA, CDR2 SNTAGT. The CDR3 protein is CASSDSAGGEHQPQHF. The CDR3 DNA sequence: TGTGCCAGCAGTGACTCCGCAGGGGGCGAACATCAGCCCCAGCATTTT.

The rearrangement uses TRBV5-4 and TRBJ2-5, with 10 nucleotides matching TRBD2. This CDR3 region has 16 residues. The germline V gene encodes CDR1 SGHNT and CDR2 YYREEE (reference sequence). After removal of 4 bases from V and 1 base from J, the junction contained 7 bases not matched to a gene. The CDR3 protein is CASSNLKREGQETQYF. In DNA, the CDR3 is TGTGCCAGCAGCAACTTAAAGCGGGAGGGCCAAGAGACCCAGTACTTC.

This clone was found once. At the DNA level, this CDR3 is encoded by other sequences in the same sample as well. The genes are TRBV18 and TRBJ1-1, with 9 positions matching TRBD1. Germline-derived CDR1 and CDR2 are KGHSH and LQKENI. V was pared by 4 bases and J by 1 base, with 4 bases of the junction left unmatched. The CDR3 is made up of 15 amino acids. This chain's CDR3 is CASSLGQGGNTEAFF. DNA of the CDR3: TGTGCCAGCTCACTGGGACAGGGCGGGAACACTGAAGCTTTCTTT.

As for this clone: The same CDR3 can be traced to other DNA sequences in this sample. The chain carries TRBV5-4 and TRBJ2-7; D is perhaps TRBD2 (5 bases). The V end lost 0 bases, the J end lost 3 bases, and 7 bases lay between the germline ends. Germline CDR1 is SGHNT and CDR2 is YYREEE (reference sequence). CDR3 length: 13 amino acids. This CDR3 reads CASSLAGSYEQYF. The CDR3 coding sequence is TGTGCCAGCAGCTTGGCGGGGAGCTACGAGCAGTACTTC.

J is TRBJ2-7 and V is TRBV11-2; perhaps TRBD1 as D (6 bases). The CDR3 runs 15 residues. Germline lookup yields CDR1 SGHAT and CDR2 FQNNGV. V shed 5 bases and J shed 1 base, with 15 bases lying between them. The CDR3 spells CASSPTPTGSYEQYF. The CDR3 region has the DNA TGTGCCAGCAGCCCCACCCCCACAGGGTCCTACGAGCAGTACTTC.

The V gene is TRBV7-8, the J gene TRBJ2-7; 10 bases line up with TRBD1. CDR1 and CDR2 from the germline V gene are SGHVS and FQNEAQ. Trimming cost V 3 bases and J 5 bases; bases outside gene matches: 13. This CDR3 is 17 amino acids long. CDR3 in amino acids: CASSFKPGQGSNNEQYF. CDR3 nucleotide sequence: TGTGCCAGCAGCTTTAAACCGGGACAGGGGAGCAATAACGAGCAGTACTTC.

This rearrangement joins TRBV5-1 to TRBJ1-4; 7 nucleotides align to TRBD1. The CDR3 covers 16 residues. J lost 5 bases, V lost 2 bases, and 9 bases had no gene match. Germline CDR1 and CDR2: SGHRS and YFSETQ. Here the CDR3 reads CASSLQSGGLNEKLFF. The CDR3 DNA reads TGCGCCAGCAGCTTACAATCAGGGGGATTGAATGAAAAACTGTTTTTT.

This clone was seen once. The CDR3 region has the DNA TGTGCCAGCAGCACAGCCCTGGGAAGGGGGATCGAAAAACTGTTTTTT. Protein product: CASSTALGRGIEKLFF. The chain joins TRBV28 to TRBJ1-4, with a tentative D call TRBD1 (6 bases). This CDR3 spans 16 amino acids. Germline CDR1 and CDR2: MDHEN and SYDVKM. With 6 bases removed from V and 8 bases from J, the gap between germline ends came to 22 bases.